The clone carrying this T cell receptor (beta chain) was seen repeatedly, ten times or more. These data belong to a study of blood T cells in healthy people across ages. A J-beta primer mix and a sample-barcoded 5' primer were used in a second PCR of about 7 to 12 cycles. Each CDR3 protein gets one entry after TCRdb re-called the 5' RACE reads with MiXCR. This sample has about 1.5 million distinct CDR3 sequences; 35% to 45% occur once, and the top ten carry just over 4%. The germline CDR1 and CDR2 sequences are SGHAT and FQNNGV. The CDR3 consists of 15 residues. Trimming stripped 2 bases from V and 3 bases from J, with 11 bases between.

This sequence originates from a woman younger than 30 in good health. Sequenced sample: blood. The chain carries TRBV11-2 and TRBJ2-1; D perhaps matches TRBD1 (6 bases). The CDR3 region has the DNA TGTGCCAGCAGCTTAATTCAGGGGATCTACAATGAGCAGTTCTTC. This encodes CASSLIQGIYNEQFF. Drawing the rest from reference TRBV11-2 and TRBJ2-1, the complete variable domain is EAGVAQSPRYKIIEKRQSVAFWCNPISGHATLYWYQQILGQGPKLLIQFQNNGVVDDSQLPKDRFSAERLKGVDSTLKIQPAKLEDSAVYLCASSLIQGIYNEQFFGPGTRLTVL.